This T cell receptor (beta chain) was observed in a study of blood T cell repertoires in COVID-19. About the research overall: The origin of the acute and convalescent COVID-19 samples was the United States, Italy and Spain. PBMCs, B-cell-depleted T cells, or T cells provided the cDNA or gDNA that made up the material.

In the original analysis: Reference gene primer amplification in the assay estimated nucleated cell counts. Generated by immunoSEQ multiplex PCR, the TCRdb table keeps only in-frame clones and is missing some. The V and J calls and clone size are taken from that table; D and trimming were inferred from the DNA. The data show fewer than 200,000 clones, 84% seen once. The TCR comes from a man aged 40-49 years who had recovered from COVID-19. Sequenced sample: peripheral blood.

The CDR3 DNA is TGTGCCAGCAGCTTTTATGGACAGGGTGACCAGCCCCAGCATTTT. Residues: CASSFYGQGDQPQHF. V is TRBV5-6 and J is TRBJ1-5, with TRBD1 identical over 8 bases. The CDR3 length is 15 residues. Germline loops: CDR1 SGHDT, CDR2 YYEEEE. V shed 2 bases, J shed 7 bases, and the junction held 8 bases outside the gene matches. Supplemented by reference TRBV5-6 and TRBJ1-5, the full variable domain reads DAGVTQSPTHLIKTRGQQVTLRCSPKSGHDTVSWYQQALGQGPQFIFQYYEEEERQRGNFPDRFSGHQFPNYSSELNVNALLLGDSALYLCASSFYGQGDQPQHFGDGTRLSIL.